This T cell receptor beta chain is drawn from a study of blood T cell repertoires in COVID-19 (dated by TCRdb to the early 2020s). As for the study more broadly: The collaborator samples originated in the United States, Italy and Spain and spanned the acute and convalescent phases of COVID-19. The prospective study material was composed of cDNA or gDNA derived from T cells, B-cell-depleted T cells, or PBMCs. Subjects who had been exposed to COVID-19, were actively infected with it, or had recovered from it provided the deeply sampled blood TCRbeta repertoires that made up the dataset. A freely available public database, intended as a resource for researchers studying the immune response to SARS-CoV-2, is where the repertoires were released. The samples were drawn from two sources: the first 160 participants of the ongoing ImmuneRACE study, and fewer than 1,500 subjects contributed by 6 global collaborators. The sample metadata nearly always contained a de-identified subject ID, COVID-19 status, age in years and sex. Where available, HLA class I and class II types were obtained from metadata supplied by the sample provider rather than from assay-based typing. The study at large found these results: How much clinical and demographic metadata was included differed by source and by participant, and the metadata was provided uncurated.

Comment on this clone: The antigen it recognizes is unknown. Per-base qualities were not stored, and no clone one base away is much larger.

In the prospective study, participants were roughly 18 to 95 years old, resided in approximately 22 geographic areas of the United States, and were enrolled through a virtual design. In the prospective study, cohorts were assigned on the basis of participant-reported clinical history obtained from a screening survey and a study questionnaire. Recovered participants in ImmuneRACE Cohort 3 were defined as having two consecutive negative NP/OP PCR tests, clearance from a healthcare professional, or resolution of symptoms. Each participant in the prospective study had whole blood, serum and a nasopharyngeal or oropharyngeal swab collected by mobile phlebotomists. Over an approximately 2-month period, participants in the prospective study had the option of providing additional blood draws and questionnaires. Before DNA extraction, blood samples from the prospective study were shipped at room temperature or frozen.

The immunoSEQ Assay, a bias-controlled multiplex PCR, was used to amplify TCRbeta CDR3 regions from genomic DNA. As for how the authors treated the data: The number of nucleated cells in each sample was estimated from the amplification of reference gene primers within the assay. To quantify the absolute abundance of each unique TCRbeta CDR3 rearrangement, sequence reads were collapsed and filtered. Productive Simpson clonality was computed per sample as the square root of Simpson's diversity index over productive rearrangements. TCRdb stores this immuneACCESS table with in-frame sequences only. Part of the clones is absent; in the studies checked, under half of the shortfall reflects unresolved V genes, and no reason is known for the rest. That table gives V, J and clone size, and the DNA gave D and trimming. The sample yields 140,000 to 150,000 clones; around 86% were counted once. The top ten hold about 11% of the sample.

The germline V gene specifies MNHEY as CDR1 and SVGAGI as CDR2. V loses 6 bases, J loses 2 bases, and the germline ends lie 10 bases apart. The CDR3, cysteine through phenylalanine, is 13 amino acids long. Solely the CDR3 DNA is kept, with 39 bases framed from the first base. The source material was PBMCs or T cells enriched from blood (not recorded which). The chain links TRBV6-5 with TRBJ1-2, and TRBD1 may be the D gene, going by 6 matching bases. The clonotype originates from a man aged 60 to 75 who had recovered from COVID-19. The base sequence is TGTGCCAGCAGGACGAGGGGGAACTATGGCTACACCTTC. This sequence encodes CASRTRGNYGYTF.